This T cell receptor (beta chain) was obtained from a study of blood T cell repertoires in COVID-19. At the level of the study: Resolution of symptoms, clearance, or two negative PCRs was present in recovered Cohort 3 donors. Whether acute or convalescent, the COVID-19 samples came from the United States, Italy and Spain. In each case, the material was cDNA or gDNA derived from T cells, B-cell-depleted T cells, or PBMCs.

Only a few counts were recorded for this clone. TCRdb's copy holds only in-frame clones and misses some; the assay was immunoSEQ multiplex PCR. Seen here are around 360,000 clones, approximately 89% observed once, and the top ten hold roughly 2%. The length of the CDR3 is 15 residues. V lost 6 bases and J lost 1, with 11 bases in between. The germline CDR1 and CDR2 sequences are KGHDR and SFDVKD. Sample: PBMCs or T cells enriched from blood (not recorded which). V and J are TRBV24-1 and TRBJ2-2; tentatively, D is TRBD2 (6 bases). The TCR originated in a middle-aged man in a cohort exposed to, infected with or recovered from COVID-19 (not recorded which). CDR3 coding DNA: TGTGCCACCAGTCCCCGGGACTGGAACACCGGGGAGCTGTTTTTT. Residues: CATSPRDWNTGELFF.